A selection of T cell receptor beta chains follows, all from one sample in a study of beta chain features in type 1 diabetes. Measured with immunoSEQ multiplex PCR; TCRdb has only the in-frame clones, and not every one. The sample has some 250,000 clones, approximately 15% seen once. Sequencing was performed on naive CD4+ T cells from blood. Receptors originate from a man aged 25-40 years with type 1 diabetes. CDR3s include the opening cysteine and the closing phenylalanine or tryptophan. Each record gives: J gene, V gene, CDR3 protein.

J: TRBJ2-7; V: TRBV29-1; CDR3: CSVVRPTPYEQYF
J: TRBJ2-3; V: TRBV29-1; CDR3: CSVGRTGGLADTQYF
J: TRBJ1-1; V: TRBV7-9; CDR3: CASSLPGNTEAFF
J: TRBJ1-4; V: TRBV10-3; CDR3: CAISGGTGRGKLFF
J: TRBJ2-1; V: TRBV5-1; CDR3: CASSADRSSNEQFF
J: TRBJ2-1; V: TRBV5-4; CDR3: CASSTPQREGNNEQFF
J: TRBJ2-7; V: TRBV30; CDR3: CAWSRGGYEQYF
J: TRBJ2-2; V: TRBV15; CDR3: CATSRGLAGTDTGELFF
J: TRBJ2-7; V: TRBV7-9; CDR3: CASSLLGGIEQYF
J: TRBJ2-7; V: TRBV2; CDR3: CASSRQDEQYF
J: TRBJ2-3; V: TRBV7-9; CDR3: CASRTPSGSQDTQYF
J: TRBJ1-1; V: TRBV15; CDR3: CATSRLLDTEAFF
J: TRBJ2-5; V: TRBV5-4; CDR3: CASSLGVADQETQYF
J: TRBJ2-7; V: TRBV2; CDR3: CASSAGLSYEQYF
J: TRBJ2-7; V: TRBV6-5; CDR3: CASSSGRDRGLYEQYF
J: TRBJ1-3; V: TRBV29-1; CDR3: CSPPGVSGNTIYF
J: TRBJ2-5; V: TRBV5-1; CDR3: CASRTGGQETQYF
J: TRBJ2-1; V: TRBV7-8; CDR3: CASSLLVAGGPLNEQFF
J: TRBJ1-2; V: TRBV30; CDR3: CAWSGRDRELIVKGYTF
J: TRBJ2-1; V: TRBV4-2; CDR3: CASSQVKNNEQFF
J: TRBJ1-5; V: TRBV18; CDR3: CASSPETGANQPQHF
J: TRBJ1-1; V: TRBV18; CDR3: CASSPSAQTEAFF
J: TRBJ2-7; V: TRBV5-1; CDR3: CASSLFTAYEQYF
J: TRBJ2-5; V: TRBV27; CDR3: CASSSRSSGGETQYF
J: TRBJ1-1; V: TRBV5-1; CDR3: CASSGQPANTEAFF
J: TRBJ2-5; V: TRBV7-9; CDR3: CASSPGPQETQYF
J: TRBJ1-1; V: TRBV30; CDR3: CAGKQGFTEAFF
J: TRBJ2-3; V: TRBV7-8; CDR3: CASSRTPGQPTQYF
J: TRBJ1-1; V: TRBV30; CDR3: CAWRKAGGAEAFF
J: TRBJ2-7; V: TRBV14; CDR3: CASRPTGGHEQYF
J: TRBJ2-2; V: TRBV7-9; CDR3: CASSFTRSGGELFF
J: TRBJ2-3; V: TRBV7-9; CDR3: CASSLVVSGTDTQYF
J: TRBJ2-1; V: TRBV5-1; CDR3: CASSAVGVGPGNEQFF
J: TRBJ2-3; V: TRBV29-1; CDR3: CSVVYPGTDTQYF
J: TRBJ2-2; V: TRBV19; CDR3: CASRPAGNTGELFF
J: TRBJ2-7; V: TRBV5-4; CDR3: CASSPPGQGAYEQYF
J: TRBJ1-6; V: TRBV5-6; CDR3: CASSLWGNRAAVPLHF
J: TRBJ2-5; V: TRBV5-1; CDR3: CASSSGLKQETQYF
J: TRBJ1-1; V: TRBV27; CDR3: CASSVIQGAEAFF
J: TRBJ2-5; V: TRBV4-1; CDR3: CASSQGGTGVHQETQYF
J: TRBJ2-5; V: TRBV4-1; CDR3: CASSQVGQRETQYF
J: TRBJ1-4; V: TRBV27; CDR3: CASSLGQSYNEKLFF
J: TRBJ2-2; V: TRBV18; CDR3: CASSLDRNTGELFF
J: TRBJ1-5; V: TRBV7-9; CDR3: CASGPGTVNQPQHF
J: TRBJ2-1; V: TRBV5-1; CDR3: CASSLVSDRSYNEQFF
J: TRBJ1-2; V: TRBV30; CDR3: CAWEPGQAPDGYTF
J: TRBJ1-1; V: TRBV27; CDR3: CASRGRGLYTEAFF
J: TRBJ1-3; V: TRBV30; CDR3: CAWSTLSPTGNTIYF
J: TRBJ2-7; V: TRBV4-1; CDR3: CASSLQEPYSYEQYF
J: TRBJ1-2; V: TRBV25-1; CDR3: CASSEYVGANYGYTF
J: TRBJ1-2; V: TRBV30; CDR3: CAWNTAQAGGQYGYTF
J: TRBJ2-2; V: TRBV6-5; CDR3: CASFRGGTGELFF
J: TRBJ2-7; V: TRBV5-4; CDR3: CASSKKAQGAAYEQYF
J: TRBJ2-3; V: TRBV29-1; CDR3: CSVRTGADTQYF
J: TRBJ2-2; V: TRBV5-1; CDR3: CASSLTGTGELFF
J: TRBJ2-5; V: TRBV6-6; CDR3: CANGRGAGETQYF
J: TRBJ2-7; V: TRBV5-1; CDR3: CASSLSQGYEQYF